Sequencing of this T cell receptor (beta chain) was carried out in a study of T cells in pancreatic ductal adenocarcinoma. Clones were sequenced by immunoSEQ multiplex PCR, and TCRdb holds only the in-frame ones, with some missing. The sample shows some 5,000 clones, approximately 79% of them seen only once. Selected pancreatic ductal adenocarcinoma patients had undergone surgery without neoadjuvant therapy. Input material: pancreatic tumor tissue. This clonotype was sampled from a human donor with pancreatic ductal adenocarcinoma. The donor label of this sample is uncertain.

For the CDR3, the DNA is TGTGCCAGCTTAGGTCCGGGACAGGGAAGGGGGGGTTATAGCAATCAGCCCCAGCATTTT. It translates to CASLGPGQGRGGYSNQPQHF. The genes are TRBV28 and TRBJ1-5, with 9 bases aligning to TRBD1. Germline-derived CDR1 and CDR2 are MDHEN and SYDVKM. The CDR3 runs 20 residues. The trim removed 8 bases at V and 0 bases at J, leaving 20 bases unmatched.